The 9 T cell receptor beta chains reported below all come from one sample, sequenced in a study of cytomegalovirus exposure and HLA in healthy donors. The PCR employed 60 Vbeta primers together with 13 Jbeta primers. Measured with immunoSEQ multiplex PCR; TCRdb has only the in-frame clones, and not every one. In the table there are about 67,000 clones, 68% of which are singletons. Sequencing was carried out using PBMCs. The receptors shown here come from a woman in her 30s in good health and CMV-seronegative.

This clone was found a few times. The J gene is TRBJ2-7, the V gene TRBV7-2; TRBD2 is a possible D gene (5 bases). The length of the CDR3 is 15 residues. Trimming stripped 0 bases from V and 5 bases from J, with 14 bases between. CDR1 is SGHTA, CDR2 FQGNSA, per germline. CDR3 protein: CASSLARGVLDEQYF. CDR3 sequence (DNA): TGTGCCAGCAGCTTAGCCCGGGGAGTGTTGGACGAGCAGTACTTC.

V gene TRBV7-8 combines with J gene TRBJ2-5, with unresolved D. Deletions cut 3 bases from V and 10 bases from J, with 12 bases between. CDR1 and CDR2 (germline): SGHVS, FQNEAQ. This CDR3 contains 12 residues. The CDR3 sequence: CASSLDSRVQYF. The CDR3, as DNA: TGTGCCAGCAGCTTGGATTCACGGGTCCAGTACTTC.

The chain uses TRBV28 and TRBJ2-7; 9 bases map to TRBD1. This CDR3 has 14 residues. The trim removed 6 bases at V and 5 bases at J, leaving 8 bases unmatched. Germline CDR1 is MDHEN and CDR2 is SYDVKM. The CDR3 coding sequence is TGTGCCAGCAGGTCCGGGACAGGGAGGAACGAGCAGTACTTC. Amino acid sequence: CASRSGTGRNEQYF. The complete variable domain, with remaining parts taken from reference TRBV28 and TRBJ2-7, reads DVKVTQSSRYLVKRTGEKVFLECVQDMDHENMFWYRQDPGLGLRLIYFSYDVKMKEKGDIPEGYSVSREKKERFSLILESASTNQTSMYLCASRSGTGRNEQYFGPGTRLTVT.

About this clone: Different DNA sequences within this sample yield the same CDR3. The chain links TRBV19 to TRBJ1-1; weak D call: TRBD1 (5 bases). V dropped 5 bases and J dropped 2 bases, with 9 bases sitting between them. The CDR3 contains 13 residues. Germline CDR1 LNHDA, CDR2 SQIVND (reference sequence). The CDR3 bases are TGTGCCAGTAGTGCGACAGCAAACACTGAAGCTTTCTTT. Translation gives CASSATANTEAFF.

The chain couples TRBV18 to TRBJ1-1, with 10 bases aligning to TRBD1. The CDR3 consists of 16 residues. J lost 5 bases, V lost 2 bases, and 8 bases had no gene match. CDR1 KGHSH and CDR2 LQKENI come from the germline V gene. The CDR3 sequence: CASSPRQGAGRTEAFF. The CDR3 DNA follows: TGTGCCAGCTCACCAAGACAGGGGGCGGGAAGGACTGAAGCTTTCTTT.

This clone was detected a few times. The gene calls are TRBV19 and TRBJ2-5; 10 positions agree with TRBD1. J was trimmed by 2 bases and V by 5 bases; bases with no gene match: 5. CDR3 length: 15 residues. CDR1 is LNHDA, CDR2 SQIVND, per germline (reference sequence). This CDR3 is CASSRDRGMQETQYF. CDR3 nucleotide sequence: TGTGCCAGTAGTCGGGACAGGGGTATGCAAGAGACCCAGTACTTC.

The V and J genes are TRBV28 and TRBJ1-6; tentatively, D is TRBD1 (6 bases). V lost 6 bases and J 8 bases, leaving 14 bases between the germline ends. CDR1 and CDR2 from the germline V gene are MDHEN and SYDVKM. The CDR3 extends over 14 amino acids. Written as DNA, the CDR3 is TGTGCCAGCAGGTCCCGACAGGACTATTCACCCCTCCACTTT. This gives the protein CASRSRQDYSPLHF.

J is TRBJ1-1 and V is TRBV19; tentatively, D is TRBD1 (6 bases). V shed 4 bases and J shed 5 bases, with 11 bases lying between them. Looked up from germline, CDR1 is LNHDA and CDR2 is SQIVND (reference sequence). The CDR3 has 13 amino acids. The CDR3 loop is CASSSRGRTEAFF. The CDR3 coding sequence is TGTGCCAGTAGTAGCAGGGGTCGAACTGAAGCTTTCTTT.

This clone was seen a few times. This chain uses TRBV5-1 with TRBJ2-1; 8 bases line up with TRBD1. Trimming at V came to 4 bases and at J to 4 bases, leaving 13 bases not matched to a gene. The CDR3 totals 17 residues. Looked up from germline, CDR1 is SGHRS and CDR2 is YFSETQ. The CDR3 coding sequence is TGCGCCAGCAGCCAACGCTCAGGGGGCGATGGTTACAATGAGCAGTTCTTC. Translating it yields CASSQRSGGDGYNEQFF.